These 2 T cell receptor beta chains came from one sample sequenced in a study of T cells in Graves' hyperthyroidism and ophthalmopathy (dated by TCRdb to the late 2010s). Preparation of the library involved multiplex PCR. TCRdb records Illumina HiSeq 2000 as the sequencer. The TCR beta CDR3 regions were amplified from the RNA transcripts. The first round of RT-PCR for the TCR CDR3 was performed with the HTBI primer set and the Qiagen OneStep RT-PCR kit. TCRdb applied fastp at Q25 and MiXCR to the public reads, then kept only in-frame beta chains. Every distinct CDR3 protein forms one entry, paired with its most common genes and DNA. The table for this sample lists 460,000 or so distinct CDR3 sequences; approximately 14% of them were counted only once. Clones ranked in the top ten supply around a sixth of the sample. Sequenced sample: blood. These receptors were collected from a woman aged 18-35 years with Graves' hyperthyroidism.

This clonotype was recorded at least ten times. This chain uses TRBV5-1 with TRBJ1-1; no reliable D call. The CDR3 has 14 amino acids. V was pared by 4 bases and J by 3 bases, with 13 bases between. The V gene's germline CDR1 is SGHRS and CDR2 YFSETQ. The CDR3 DNA sequence: TGCGCCAGCAGCCGTGCCCCAGGTGACACTGAAGCTTTCTTT. It specifies CASSRAPGDTEAFF.

This clonotype has more than one count but fewer than ten. This CDR3 is CASSEAMNRGYEQYF. Written as DNA, the CDR3 is TGTGCCAGCAGTGAAGCGATGAACAGGGGCTACGAGCAGTACTTC. The V and J genes are TRBV6-1 and TRBJ2-7; 7 nucleotides match TRBD1. The CDR3 loop spans 15 amino acids. The V gene end was trimmed by 0 bases and the J gene end by 3 bases; junction bases not matched to a gene: 5. Germline-derived CDR1 and CDR2 are MNHNS and SASEGT.